The 5 T cell receptor beta chains listed next were all sequenced from one sample in a study of cytomegalovirus exposure and HLA in healthy donors. PCR was performed using 60 Vbeta and 13 Jbeta primers. Sequencing used immunoSEQ multiplex PCR; TCRdb keeps in-frame clones, though not all of them. The sample records tens of thousands of clones, roughly 70% being singletons. Sequencing input: PBMCs. These receptors all stem from a man aged 65 to 85 in good health and CMV-seronegative.

The V gene is TRBV19, the J gene TRBJ2-7, with 13 positions matching TRBD2. This CDR3 has 18 residues. Trimming at V came to 6 bases and at J to 1 base, leaving 12 bases not matched to a gene. Germline V gene sequence: CDR1 LNHDA, CDR2 SQIVND (reference sequence). The CDR3: CASSPLAGGPVDSYEQYF. The CDR3 nucleotides are TGTGCCAGTAGCCCACTAGCGGGAGGGCCTGTTGATTCCTACGAGCAGTACTTC.

The gene calls are TRBV30 and TRBJ2-1, with D possibly matching TRBD2 (5 bases). V lost 2 bases, J lost 13 bases, and 15 bases lay in between. Germline V gives CDR1 GTSNPN, CDR2 SVGIG (reference sequence). This CDR3 has 12 residues. The CDR3 is CAWSKTTRSQFF. The DNA of the CDR3 is TGTGCCTGGAGTAAGACTACCAGGTCCCAGTTCTTC.

In the case of this clone: At one end the junction does not follow the germline gene, possibly because of a read error. V and J are TRBV28 and TRBJ2-1; D possibly corresponds to TRBD2 (6 bases). This CDR3 is 14 amino acids long. Germline CDR1 and CDR2: MDHEN and SYDVKM. CDR3 nucleotides: TGTGCCAGCAGTCCAGCGGGCCTCTACAGTGAGCAGTTCTTC. It specifies CASSPAGLYSEQFF.

The chain uses TRBV29-1 and TRBJ2-7, with TRBD2 matching over 9 bases. The CDR3 consists of 16 residues. Trimming at V came to 1 base and at J to 2 bases, leaving 9 bases not matched to a gene. The V gene's germline CDR1 is SQVTM and CDR2 ANQGSEA. CDR3 nucleotides: TGCAGCGTTGAAGTAGGGCCTGGCGGGAGGGCCTACGAGCAGTACTTC. It translates to CSVEVGPGGRAYEQYF.

The J gene is TRBJ2-2, the V gene TRBV5-5; 9 nucleotides match TRBD1. The CDR3 has 18 residues. CDR1 and CDR2 (germline): SGHKS, YYEKEE (reference sequence). Unmatched junction bases numbered 10, after V lost 1 base and J lost 3 bases. The CDR3 spells CASSLMGPGQGYTGELFF. The CDR3 nucleotides read TGTGCCAGCAGCTTGATGGGACCGGGACAGGGTTACACCGGGGAGCTGTTTTTT.